This T cell receptor beta chain emerged from a study of T cell responses to AZD1222 COVID-19 vaccine. Study-level results: White British donors predominated, females outnumbered males, and clonal diversity was possibly underestimated. The study sampled repertoires only after the peak T cell response. A reported finding is that nearly half of spike-specific TCRs target unmutated variant regions.

A remark on this clone: Antigen unknown.

CDR3 size: 15 residues. CDR1 is SGHNT and CDR2 is YYREEE in the germline V gene (reference sequence). Trimming cost V 4 bases and J 2 bases, with 13 bases left between them. Some clones are missing from TCRdb's copy, which holds only in-frame ones; the method was immunoSEQ multiplex PCR. The sample holds 100,000 or so clones; approximately 89% are singletons and the top ten take 4.5%. The sample was peripheral blood, taken on day 0 of AZD1222 vaccination. This chain links TRBV5-4 with TRBJ1-3; weak D call: TRBD1 (5 bases). This clonotype was obtained from an adult in good health. CDR3 protein: CASSNVQAPGNTIYF. The CDR3 nucleotides read TGTGCCAGCAGCAATGTACAGGCCCCTGGAAACACCATATATTTT.